Shown below are 24 T cell receptor beta chains from a single sample sequenced in a study of blood T cell repertoires in COVID-19. Profiling relied on immunoSEQ multiplex PCR, and the TCRdb table lists in-frame clones only, not all of them. The profile shows 300,000 to 350,000 clones, 80% to 90% of them singletons. The sample consisted of PBMCs or T cells enriched from blood (not recorded which). These receptors came from a man under 40 who had recovered from COVID-19.

The V and J genes are TRBV18 and TRBJ1-1, with D uncertain. Trimming pared 3 bases from V and 4 bases from J, leaving 15 bases between. The CDR3 has 15 residues. Per germline, CDR1 KGHSH and CDR2 LQKENI. The CDR3 region is CASSPTWRGSTEAFF. The CDR3 DNA is TGTGCCAGCTCACCTACCTGGCGCGGTAGCACTGAAGCTTTCTTT.

The V and J genes are TRBV5-6 and TRBJ1-1; D possibly corresponds to TRBD1 (5 bases). The CDR3 totals 15 residues. Trimming left V 0 bases short and J 0 bases short, with 9 bases between. Germline CDR1 and CDR2: SGHDT and YYEEEE. This CDR3 reads CASSLEQELNTEAFF. DNA for the CDR3: TGTGCCAGCAGCTTGGAACAGGAACTGAACACTGAAGCTTTCTTT.

The chain employs TRBV7-2 and TRBJ2-2; D call uncertain. This CDR3 comprises 15 residues. Trimming removed 0 bases from V and 3 bases from J, with 8 bases in between. Germline assignment: CDR1 SGHTA and CDR2 FQGNSA. This CDR3 is CASSLAGRYTGELFF. The DNA for the CDR3 is TGTGCCAGCAGCTTAGCGGGCAGATACACCGGGGAGCTGTTTTTT.

This clone has a handful of counts. The sample carries other DNA sequences with the same CDR3. This chain connects TRBV7-9 to TRBJ1-2; 7 bases match TRBD1. V shed 6 bases and J 4 bases; nucleotides not matched to a gene: 2. The CDR3 consists of 12 residues. Germline loops: CDR1 SEHNR, CDR2 FQNEAQ (reference sequence). This chain's CDR3 is CASSPGGYGYTF. CDR3 DNA: TGTGCCAGCAGTCCAGGGGGCTATGGCTACACCTTC.

The rearrangement uses TRBV7-6 and TRBJ2-2; the D gene is possibly TRBD1 (5 bases). Germline V lookup: CDR1 SGHVS, CDR2 FNYEAQ. This CDR3 is 16 amino acids long. V lost 1 base and J lost 4, with 13 bases in between. The CDR3: CASSLVGASGTGELFF. CDR3 sequence (DNA): TGTGCCAGCAGCTTAGTAGGGGCCTCGGGCACCGGGGAGCTGTTTTTT.

The V call is TRBV5-1, the J call TRBJ1-4; 12 bases match TRBD1. Germline V gene sequence: CDR1 SGHRS, CDR2 YFSETQ. V lost 4 bases, J lost 7 bases, and 8 bases stayed unmatched. The CDR3 covers 16 residues. The CDR3 bases are TGCGCCAGCAGCGCGACGGGACAGGGGGCTAGTGAAAAACTGTTTTTT. It translates to CASSATGQGASEKLFF.

This clone was seen a handful of times. The chain uses TRBV19 and TRBJ1-5; 7 bases fit TRBD1. The trim removed 4 bases at V and 7 bases at J, leaving 4 bases unmatched. Germline CDR1 and CDR2: LNHDA and SQIVND (reference sequence). This CDR3 comprises 13 residues. The CDR3 DNA sequence: TGTGCCAGTAGTAGAGGGGGCGGACAGCCCCAGCATTTT. Amino acids: CASSRGGGQPQHF.

This chain joins TRBV11-2 and TRBJ2-5, with 7 nucleotides matching TRBD1. Germline lookup yields CDR1 SGHAT and CDR2 FQNNGV. The CDR3 is 16 amino acids. V was pared by 5 bases and J by 7 bases, with 16 bases of the junction left unmatched. The CDR3 loop is CASSQGTDRVGRTQYF. CDR3 coding DNA: TGTGCCAGCAGCCAAGGAACAGACAGGGTGGGTCGGACCCAGTACTTC. Drawing the rest from reference TRBV11-2 and TRBJ2-5, the complete variable domain is EAGVAQSPRYKIIEKRQSVAFWCNPISGHATLYWYQQILGQGPKLLIQFQNNGVVDDSQLPKDRFSAERLKGVDSTLKIQPAKLEDSAVYLCASSQGTDRVGRTQYFGPGTRLLVL.

V gene TRBV18 combines with J gene TRBJ2-1, with TRBD1 matching 7 bases. Germline values: CDR1 KGHSH, CDR2 LQKENI. This CDR3 is built from 14 residues. After removal of 3 bases from V and 5 bases from J, the junction contained 4 bases not matched to a gene. Here the CDR3 DNA reads TGTGCCAGCTCACCCCAGGGGACAGACAATGAGCAGTTCTTC. The encoded protein is CASSPQGTDNEQFF.

A few counts support this clone. CDR3 protein: CASSIIQRQNFIVALHF. The CDR3 region has the DNA TGTGCCAGCAGCATAATCCAACGACAGAATTTTATTGTGGCCCTCCACTTT. This chain connects TRBV11-2 to TRBJ1-6; tentative D call: TRBD1 (5 bases). Germline V lookup: CDR1 SGHAT, CDR2 FQNNGV. V gave up 5 bases and J gave up 14 bases, with 28 bases separating them. The CDR3 is 17 residues long. Supplemented by reference TRBV11-2 and TRBJ1-6, the full variable domain reads EAGVAQSPRYKIIEKRQSVAFWCNPISGHATLYWYQQILGQGPKLLIQFQNNGVVDDSQLPKDRFSAERLKGVDSTLKIQPAKLEDSAVYLCASSIIQRQNFIVALHFGNGTRLTVT.

The chain carries TRBV7-6 and TRBJ2-1, with 12 bases aligning to TRBD2. From germline, CDR1 is SGHVS and CDR2 FNYEAQ. J gave up 5 bases and V 5 bases, and 10 bases lay outside the gene matches. The CDR3 sequence is 17 residues long. The CDR3: CASSPLRLAGENNEQFF. The CDR3, as DNA: TGTGCCAGCAGCCCATTACGACTAGCGGGGGAAAACAATGAGCAGTTCTTC.

The V gene is TRBV19, the J gene TRBJ1-2, with TRBD1 matching 7 bases. Germline V lookup: CDR1 LNHDA, CDR2 SQIVND (reference sequence). V dropped 5 bases and J dropped 1; count of bases not matched to a gene: 22. The CDR3 loop spans 20 amino acids. The CDR3 spells CASSRRFLQGSLGNNYGYTF. The CDR3 nucleotides are TGTGCCAGTAGTCGACGGTTCCTACAGGGGAGCCTAGGGAATAACTATGGCTACACCTTC.

As DNA, the CDR3 is TGTGCCAGTAGAATCGGGGACAGTCTTGCTACCTTC. Its translation is CASRIGDSLATF. The V gene is TRBV19, the J gene TRBJ1-2; 7 bases align to TRBD1. Germline assignment: CDR1 LNHDA and CDR2 SQIVND (reference sequence). J gave up 14 bases and V 6 bases, and 12 bases lay outside the gene matches. This CDR3 region has 12 residues.

This clone was recorded only once. The chain combines TRBV2 with TRBJ1-2; 9 nucleotides agree with TRBD1. The CDR3 sequence is 14 residues long. V shed 6 bases and J 6 bases; nucleotides not matched to a gene: 8. CDR1 and CDR2 (germline): SNHLY, FYNNEI. The CDR3 sequence: CASSVRDRADGYTF. The CDR3 DNA follows: TGTGCCAGCAGCGTTAGGGACAGGGCGGATGGCTACACCTTC.

The chain combines TRBV4-3 with TRBJ1-2; 8 bases map to TRBD1. V shed 0 bases, J shed 5 bases, and the junction held 11 bases outside the gene matches. This CDR3 is built from 17 residues. The germline gives CDR1 LGHNA, CDR2 YSLEER. The CDR3 DNA reads TGCGCCAGCAGCCAAGATCATAACAGGGGGACCGCTTATGGCTACACCTTC. Residues: CASSQDHNRGTAYGYTF.

In nucleotides, the CDR3 is TGTGCCACCAGTGACCCGCGGGGGGCGGGGGAGACCCAGTACTTC. Translated, it gives CATSDPRGAGETQYF. The chain has TRBV24-1 and TRBJ2-5; 8 bases agree with TRBD2. The CDR3 covers 15 residues. The V segment lost 4 bases and the J segment 5 bases; nucleotides outside the gene matches: 8. Germline CDR1 KGHDR, CDR2 SFDVKD.

The chain links TRBV5-1 to TRBJ2-1; TRBD1 matches 10 bases. This CDR3 has 14 residues. The V and J ends lost 3 bases and 6 bases, in that order; junction bases with no gene match: 3. Germline V gene data show CDR1 as SGHRS and CDR2 as YFSETQ. CDR3 bases: TGCGCCAGCAGCTACGGACAGGGGGGCAATGAGCAGTTCTTC. Its protein product is CASSYGQGGNEQFF.

The chain links TRBV3-1 (or the pseudogene TRBV3-2) to TRBJ1-5; TRBD1 matches at 8 bases. The CDR3 spans 13 residues. Germline V gives CDR1 LGHDT, CDR2 YNNKEL (reference sequence). Germline trimming cut 4 bases from V and 6 bases from J; bases unmatched to any gene: 2. CDR3 bases: TGTGCCAGCAGCCTACAGGGGGGTCAGCCCCAGCATTTT. Amino acid sequence: CASSLQGGQPQHF.

CDR3 residues: CASSKGQGLNSPLHF. The CDR3 nucleotides are TGTGCCAGCAGCAAAGGACAGGGGTTGAATTCACCCCTCCACTTT. This chain uses TRBV21-1 with TRBJ1-6; the table names TRBD1, a call not compared with the DNA. TRBV21-1 is an annotated pseudogene. The CDR3 contains 15 residues.

The chain employs TRBV25-1 and TRBJ1-1, with D unclear. The CDR3 totals 13 residues. CDR1 and CDR2 from the germline V gene are MGHDK and SYGVNS. Between the trimmed V and J ends, which lost 1 base and 10 bases, there was a span of 13 bases. The CDR3 reads CASSEFEGARAFF. CDR3 bases: TGTGCCAGCAGTGAATTTGAGGGAGCTAGAGCTTTCTTT.

This chain links TRBV4-1 with TRBJ2-1; 7 positions agree with TRBD1. The V and J ends lost 4 bases and 6 bases, in that order; junction bases with no gene match: 6. Germline V gives CDR1 MGHRA, CDR2 YSYEKL. This CDR3 has 14 amino acids. The chain's CDR3 is CASSPGGVFNEQFF. The CDR3 DNA follows: TGCGCCAGCAGCCCAGGGGGAGTATTCAATGAGCAGTTCTTC.

V and J are TRBV11-3 and TRBJ2-2, with 8 bases that match TRBD1. The germline V gene encodes CDR1 SGHNT and CDR2 YENEEA. There are 17 residues in the CDR3. V trimming: 1 base; J trimming: 3 bases; junction bases outside the gene matches: 7. CDR3 sequence (DNA): TGTGCCAGCAGCTTAGGAGGGCCACAGGGGGACACCGGGGAGCTGTTTTTT. Protein sequence: CASSLGGPQGDTGELFF.

This clone was seen a handful of times. The CDR3 DNA reads TGTGCCATCAGTGAGTCAGGCGGCCAATCCGCGAGGGCTTTCTTT. Translated: CAISESGGQSARAFF. The chain joins TRBV10-3 to TRBJ1-1, with no clear D. V shed 0 bases and J shed 11 bases, with 19 bases lying between them. The CDR3 runs 15 residues. The V gene's germline CDR1 is ENHRY and CDR2 SYGVKD.

This chain connects TRBV30 to TRBJ1-2; 8 bases map to TRBD1. V trimming: 2 bases; J trimming: 4 bases; junction bases outside the gene matches: 12. From germline, CDR1 is GTSNPN and CDR2 SVGIG (reference sequence). This CDR3 has 16 amino acids. Here the CDR3 reads CAWSYSTGGFPYGYTF. The CDR3 region has the DNA TGTGCCTGGAGTTATAGTACAGGGGGATTCCCCTATGGCTACACCTTC.